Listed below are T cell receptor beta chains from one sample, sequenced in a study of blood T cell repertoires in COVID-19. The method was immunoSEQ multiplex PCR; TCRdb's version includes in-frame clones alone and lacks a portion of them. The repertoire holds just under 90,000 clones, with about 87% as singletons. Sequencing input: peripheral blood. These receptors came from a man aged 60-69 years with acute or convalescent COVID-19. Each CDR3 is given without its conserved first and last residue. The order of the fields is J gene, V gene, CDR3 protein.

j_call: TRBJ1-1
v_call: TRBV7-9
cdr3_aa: ASSGDRGSTEAF

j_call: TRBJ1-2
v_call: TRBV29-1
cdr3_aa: SGGTGGYGYT

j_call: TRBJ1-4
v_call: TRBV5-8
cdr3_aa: ASSRRTGGFEKLF

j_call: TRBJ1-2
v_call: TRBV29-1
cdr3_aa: SVEFSYGYT

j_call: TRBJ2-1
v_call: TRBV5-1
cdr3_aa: ASSGASGSVEQF

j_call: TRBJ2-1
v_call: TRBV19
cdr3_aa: ASSTSAYNEQF

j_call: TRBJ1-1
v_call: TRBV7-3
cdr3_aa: ASSLEQETEAF

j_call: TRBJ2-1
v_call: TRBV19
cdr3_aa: ASSTRDRGNEQF

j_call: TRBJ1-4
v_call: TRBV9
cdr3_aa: ASSVGGATNEKLF

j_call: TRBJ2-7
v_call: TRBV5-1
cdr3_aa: ASSLGLAGTSYEQY

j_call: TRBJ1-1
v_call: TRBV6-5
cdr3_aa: ASTTRARNTEAF